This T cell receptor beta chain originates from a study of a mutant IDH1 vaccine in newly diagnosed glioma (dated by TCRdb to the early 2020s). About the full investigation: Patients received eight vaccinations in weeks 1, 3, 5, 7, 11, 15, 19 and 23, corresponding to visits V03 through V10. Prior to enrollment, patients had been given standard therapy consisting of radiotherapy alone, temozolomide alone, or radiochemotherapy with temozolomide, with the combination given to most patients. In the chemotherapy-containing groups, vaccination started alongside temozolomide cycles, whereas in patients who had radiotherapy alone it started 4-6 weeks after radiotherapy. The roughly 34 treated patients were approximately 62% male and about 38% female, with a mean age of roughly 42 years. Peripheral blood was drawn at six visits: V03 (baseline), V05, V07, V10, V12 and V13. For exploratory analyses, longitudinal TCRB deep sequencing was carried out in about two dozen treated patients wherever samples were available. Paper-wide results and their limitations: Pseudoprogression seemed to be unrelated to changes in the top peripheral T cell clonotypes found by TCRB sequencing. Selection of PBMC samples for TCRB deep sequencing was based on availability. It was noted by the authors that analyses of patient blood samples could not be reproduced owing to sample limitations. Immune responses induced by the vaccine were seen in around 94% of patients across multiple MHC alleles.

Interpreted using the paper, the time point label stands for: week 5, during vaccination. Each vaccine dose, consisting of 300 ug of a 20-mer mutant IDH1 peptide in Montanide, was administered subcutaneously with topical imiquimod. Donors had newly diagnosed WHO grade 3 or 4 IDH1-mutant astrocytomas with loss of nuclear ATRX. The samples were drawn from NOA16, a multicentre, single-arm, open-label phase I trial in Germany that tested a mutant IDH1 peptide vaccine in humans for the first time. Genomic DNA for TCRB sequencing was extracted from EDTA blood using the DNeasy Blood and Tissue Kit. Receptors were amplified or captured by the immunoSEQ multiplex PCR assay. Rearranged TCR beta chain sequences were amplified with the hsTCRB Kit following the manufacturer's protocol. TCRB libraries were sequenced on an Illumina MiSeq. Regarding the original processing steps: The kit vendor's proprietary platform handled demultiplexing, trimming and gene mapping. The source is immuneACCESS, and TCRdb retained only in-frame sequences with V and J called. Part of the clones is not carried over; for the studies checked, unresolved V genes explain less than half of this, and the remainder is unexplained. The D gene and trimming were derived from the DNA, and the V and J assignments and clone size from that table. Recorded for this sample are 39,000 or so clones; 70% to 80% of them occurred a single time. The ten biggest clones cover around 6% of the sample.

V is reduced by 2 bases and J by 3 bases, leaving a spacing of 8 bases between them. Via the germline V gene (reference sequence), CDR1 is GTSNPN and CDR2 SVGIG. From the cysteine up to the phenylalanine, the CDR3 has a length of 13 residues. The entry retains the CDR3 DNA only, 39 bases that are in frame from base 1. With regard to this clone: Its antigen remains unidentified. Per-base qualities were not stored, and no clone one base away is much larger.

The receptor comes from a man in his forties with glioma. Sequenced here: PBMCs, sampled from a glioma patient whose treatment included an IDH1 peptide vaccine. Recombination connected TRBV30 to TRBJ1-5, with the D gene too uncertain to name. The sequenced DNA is TGTGCCTGGAGTCGCGGTTTCAATCAGCCCCAGCATTTT. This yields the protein CAWSRGFNQPQHF.